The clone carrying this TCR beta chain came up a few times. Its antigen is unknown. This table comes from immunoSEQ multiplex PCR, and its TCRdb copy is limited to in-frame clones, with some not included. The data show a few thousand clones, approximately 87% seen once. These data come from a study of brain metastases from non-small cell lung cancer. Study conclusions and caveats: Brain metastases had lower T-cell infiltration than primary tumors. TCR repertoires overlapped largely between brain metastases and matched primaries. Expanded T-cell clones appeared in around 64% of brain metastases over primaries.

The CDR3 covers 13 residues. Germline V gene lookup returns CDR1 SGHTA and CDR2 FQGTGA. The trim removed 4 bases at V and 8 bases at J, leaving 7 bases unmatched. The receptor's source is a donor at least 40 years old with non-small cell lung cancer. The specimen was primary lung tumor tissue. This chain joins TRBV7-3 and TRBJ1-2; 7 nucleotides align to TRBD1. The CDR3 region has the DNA TGTGCCAGCAGCTCCGTGACAGGGAGCGGCTACACCTTC. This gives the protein CASSSVTGSGYTF.